This T cell receptor beta chain is drawn from a study of cytomegalovirus exposure and HLA in healthy donors. Background on the study: Around 190 million T cells yielded 120 million or so unique TCR beta sequences, as an earlier analysis found.

Germline V lookup: CDR1 LGHNA, CDR2 YSLEER. The CDR3 is 13 amino acids. Trimming shortened V by 0 bases and J by 8 bases, and 8 bases separated the two germline ends. Nominally healthy donors were sampled, though unrecorded immune exposures were likely. In the PCR, 60 Vbeta and 13 Jbeta primers were used. Here immunoSEQ multiplex PCR was the method, and the copy in TCRdb shows in-frame clones only, minus some. The table lists some 150,000 clones, approximately 61% of them singletons, with roughly 2.5% in the top ten. General observations from the study: Presence/absence analyses rested on an assumption that sequencing depth was roughly uniform across donors. Most CMV-associated TCR beta chains appeared HLA-restricted in a later analysis.

In regard to this clone: The antigen is not known.

This clonotype was sampled from a woman aged 35 to 49 in good health and CMV-seronegative. The chain carries TRBV4-3 and TRBJ2-4, with D possibly TRBD2 on 5 matching bases. Sequencing used PBMCs. The CDR3 here is CASSQDGKDIQYF. The CDR3 DNA reads TGCGCCAGCAGCCAAGACGGGAAGGACATTCAGTACTTC.